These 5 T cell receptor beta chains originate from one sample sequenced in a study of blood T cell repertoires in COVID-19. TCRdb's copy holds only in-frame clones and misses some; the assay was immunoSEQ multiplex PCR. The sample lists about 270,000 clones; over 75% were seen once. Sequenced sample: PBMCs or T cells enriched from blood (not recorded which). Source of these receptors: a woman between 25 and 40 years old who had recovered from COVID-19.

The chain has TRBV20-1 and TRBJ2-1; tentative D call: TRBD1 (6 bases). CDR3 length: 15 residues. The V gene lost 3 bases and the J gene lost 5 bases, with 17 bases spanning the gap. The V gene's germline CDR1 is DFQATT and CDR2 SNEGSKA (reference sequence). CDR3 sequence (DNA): TGCAGTGCTAGTAGTATGGGGGCCCTAAACAATGAGCAGTTCTTC. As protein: CSASSMGALNNEQFF.

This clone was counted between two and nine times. The chain's CDR3 is CASSLPGAGELFF. Here the CDR3 DNA reads TGCGCCAGCAGCTTGCCAGGGGCCGGGGAGCTGTTTTTT. This chain joins TRBV5-1 and TRBJ2-2, with a tentative D call TRBD1 (6 bases). V dropped 1 base and J dropped 6 bases, with 7 bases sitting between them. The germline V gene encodes CDR1 SGHRS and CDR2 YFSETQ. This CDR3 region has 13 residues.

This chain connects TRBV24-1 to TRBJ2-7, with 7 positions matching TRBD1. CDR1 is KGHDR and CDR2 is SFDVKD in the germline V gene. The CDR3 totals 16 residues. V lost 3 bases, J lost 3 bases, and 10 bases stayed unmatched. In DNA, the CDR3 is TGTGCCACCAGTGATACCGGGACAGTGATAATCTACGAGCAGTACTTC. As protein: CATSDTGTVIIYEQYF.

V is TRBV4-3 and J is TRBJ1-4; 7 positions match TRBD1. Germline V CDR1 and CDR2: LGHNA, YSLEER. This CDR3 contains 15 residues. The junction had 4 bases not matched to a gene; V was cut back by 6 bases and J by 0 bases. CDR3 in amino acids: CASRRGTATNEKLFF. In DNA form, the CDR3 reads TGCGCCAGCAGGCGAGGGACAGCAACTAATGAAAAACTGTTTTTT.

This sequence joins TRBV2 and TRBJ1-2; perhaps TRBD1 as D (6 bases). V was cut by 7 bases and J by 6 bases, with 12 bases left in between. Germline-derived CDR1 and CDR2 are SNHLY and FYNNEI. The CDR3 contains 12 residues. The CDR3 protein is CASMRGLHGYTF. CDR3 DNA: TGTGCCAGCATGCGGGGGCTACATGGCTACACCTTC.